This T cell receptor (beta chain) comes out of a study of T cells in Graves' hyperthyroidism and ophthalmopathy. Amplification of TCR beta CDR3 regions used RNA as the template. The TCR CDR3 was amplified in a first-round RT-PCR using the HTBI primer set. TCRdb re-called the multiplex PCR reads through MiXCR, storing one row per CDR3 protein. The table records about 640,000 distinct CDR3 sequences, less than 25% of them present only once. Notes on the study in general: The model predicted ophthalmopathy a median 6.5 months before onset. In simple terms, a model built on 13 V-J features told ophthalmopathy apart from stable hyperthyroidism.

As regards this clonotype: Its antigen is unidentified.

Exclusion followed for patients with uncontrolled infection, other autoimmune disease, pregnancy or lactation. The CDR3 sequence is 17 residues long. Germline assignment: CDR1 MNHNS and CDR2 SASEGT. V was clipped by 6 bases and J by 4 bases, with 21 bases between them. The material sequenced was blood. The chain combines TRBV6-1 with TRBJ2-2; D is perhaps TRBD1 or TRBD2 (5 bases each). The receptor was isolated from a man aged 25-45 years with Graves' ophthalmopathy. The CDR3 spells CASSLGPVGSGTGELFF. The CDR3 region has the DNA TGTGCCAGCAGCTTGGGACCGGTGGGCTCTGGCACCGGGGAGCTGTTTTTT.